The T cell receptor (beta chain) under discussion was sequenced for a study of response to subunit inactivated influenza vaccine (dated by TCRdb to the late 2010s). Broadly, across the study: To follow how T cells responded to a trivalent subunit inactivated influenza vaccine, the researchers relied on deep quantitative profiling of the T cell receptor repertoire.

Concerning this clonotype: Its binding antigen is unknown. The sample holds no much larger clone one base away, and base qualities are not on file.

Clipping removes 3 bases from V and 2 bases from J, with 2 as the unmatched junction base count. Reading the germline V gene gives CDR1 SGHAT and CDR2 FQNNGV. Its CDR3 holds 15 amino acids, cysteine through phenylalanine. CDR3 DNA is the only sequence kept; it has 45 bases, read in frame from the first base. The library came from RT-PCR. This sample was sequenced with an Illumina HiSeq 2500. TCRdb reanalyzed the raw reads on its own, using fastp at Q25 for trimming and MiXCR for clone calling, and kept in-frame beta chains. Identical CDR3 protein sequences are pooled into one entry, listed with their most common genes and DNA. In this sample the table shows 650,000 to 800,000 distinct CDR3 sequences, approximately 13% of which occur a single time. The ten largest clones add up to around 7.3% of the sample. Overall study outcomes, separate from this receptor: The authors proposed that each seasonal influenza vaccination may bring in only a limited number of new T cells.

Sequencing was performed on PBMCs from blood, taken approximately 15 days before vaccination. The chain uses TRBV11-2 and TRBJ2-1, with 9 central nucleotides matching TRBD2. The receptor was derived from a man aged 45-65 years who received an inactivated influenza vaccine. Donor details come from another sample of the same person, matched by shared clones. The DNA sequence is TGTGCCAGCAGCTTTGGCGGGAGGGCCTACAATGAGCAGTTCTTC. This sequence encodes CASSFGGRAYNEQFF. The entire variable domain, with the stretches around the CDR3 drawn from the reference TRBV11-2 and TRBJ2-1 proteins, is EAGVAQSPRYKIIEKRQSVAFWCNPISGHATLYWYQQILGQGPKLLIQFQNNGVVDDSQLPKDRFSAERLKGVDSTLKIQPAKLEDSAVYLCASSFGGRAYNEQFFGPGTRLTVL.